This TCR beta chain was observed in a study of blood T cell repertoires in COVID-19. On the study more broadly: Samples representing acute and convalescent COVID-19 were sourced from the United States, Italy and Spain.

TCRdb's table, derived via immunoSEQ multiplex PCR, lists solely in-frame clones and lacks some. The data contain 230,000 or so clones, approximately 82% of them seen just once; the ten biggest clones take up about 1.4%. CDR1 is SGHTA and CDR2 is FQGNSA in the germline V gene. This CDR3 comprises 13 residues. Deletions cut 3 bases from V and 1 base from J, with 5 bases between. The V call is TRBV7-2, the J call TRBJ2-3; D unclear. This TCR derives from a woman aged 40-49 years who had recovered from COVID-19. What was sequenced was peripheral blood. The CDR3 protein is CASSFGRTDTQYF. The DNA of the CDR3 is TGTGCCAGCAGCTTCGGTCGCACAGATACGCAGTATTTT.